This TCR beta chain was identified in a study of technical replicates of blood from a few donors. The method was immunoSEQ multiplex PCR; TCRdb's version includes in-frame clones alone and lacks a portion of them. Here the sample spans roughly 72,000 clones, 96% being singletons. The clonotype was recovered from a human donor in good health. The sequencing input was T cells isolated from PBMCs.

The CDR3 nucleotides are TGTGCCAGCACCCCCCCCGGACTAGGCGAGCAGTACTTC. It translates to CASTPPGLGEQYF. V and J are TRBV7-9 and TRBJ2-7; the match to TRBD2 covers 7 bases. Germline V gene sequence: CDR1 SEHNR, CDR2 FQNEAQ (reference sequence). V was clipped by 7 bases and J by 6 bases; unmatched bases: 9. This CDR3 has 13 amino acids.